These 18 T cell receptor beta chains originate from one sample sequenced in a study of OX40 agonist ivuxolimab in advanced cancers. Sequencing used immunoSEQ multiplex PCR; TCRdb keeps in-frame clones, though not all of them. The data hold around 60,000 clones, with approximately 91% observed a single time. The source material was CD4+ or CD8+ T cells sorted from blood, sampled in a trial of the OX40 agonist ivuxolimab. The origin of the receptors is an adult with an advanced solid tumor such as melanoma, head and neck, liver or kidney cancer.

The V gene is TRBV7-3, the J gene TRBJ2-5, with 9 bases that match TRBD1. The CDR3 totals 15 residues. Germline V gene data show CDR1 as SGHTA and CDR2 as FQGTGA. Trimming at V came to 5 bases and at J to 3 bases, leaving 7 bases not matched to a gene. The CDR3 region has the DNA TGTGCCAGCAGCCTTGGGACAGGGCCCAAAGAGACCCAGTACTTC. It yields the protein CASSLGTGPKETQYF.

The chain has TRBV7-2 and TRBJ1-4; no clear D. Per germline, CDR1 SGHTA and CDR2 FQGNSA. The CDR3 extends over 15 amino acids. Trimming pared 1 base from V and 6 bases from J, leaving 12 bases between. CDR3 in DNA: TGTGCCAGCAGCTTAGAGAGCCTTGTTTATGAAAAACTGTTTTTT. Translation: CASSLESLVYEKLFF.

The J gene is TRBJ2-2, the V gene TRBV7-3, with 7 bases lining up with TRBD2. There are 17 residues in the CDR3. From germline, CDR1 is SGHTA and CDR2 FQGTGA. Germline trimming cut 2 bases from V and 3 bases from J; bases unmatched to any gene: 9. The CDR3: CASSLPGLVGHTGELFF. The CDR3 DNA reads as TGTGCCAGCAGCTTACCCGGACTAGTGGGACACACCGGGGAGCTGTTTTTT.

The rearrangement joins TRBV6-6 to TRBJ2-7; TRBD2 might be the D (6 bases). The CDR3 runs 13 residues. Trimming removed 6 bases from V and 5 bases from J, with 14 bases in between. Germline V gene data show CDR1 as MNHNY and CDR2 as SVGAGI (reference sequence). CDR3: CASRDGGTHEQYF. The CDR3 nucleotides are TGTGCCAGCAGGGACGGGGGTACCCACGAGCAGTACTTC.

The J gene is TRBJ2-7, the V gene TRBV28; possible D gene TRBD2, 6 bases. V dropped 5 bases and J dropped 6 bases, with 11 bases sitting between them. Germline V CDR1 and CDR2: MDHEN, SYDVKM. The CDR3 contains 12 residues. The CDR3: CASSVRDFEQYF. The CDR3 region has the DNA TGTGCCAGCAGTGTGCGGGACTTCGAGCAGTACTTC.

This clone was observed a single time. The rearrangement links TRBV5-1 to TRBJ1-2; D unclear. V was shortened by 1 base and J by 7 bases, with 17 bases between the two germline ends. The CDR3 is 15 residues long. Per germline, CDR1 SGHRS and CDR2 YFSETQ. CDR3 DNA sequence: TGCGCCAGCAGCTTGAACGGGTCACCAAATTTTGGCTACACCTTC. Protein: CASSLNGSPNFGYTF. The full variable domain, its missing parts supplied by reference TRBV5-1 and TRBJ1-2, is KAGVTQTPRYLIKTRGQQVTLSCSPISGHRSVSWYQQTPGQGLQFLFEYFSETQRNKGNFPGRFSGRQFSNSRSEMNVSTLELGDSALYLCASSLNGSPNFGYTFGSGTRLTVV.

This clone was observed once. DNA for the CDR3: TGTGCCAGCAGCCGGACAGGTCTGTGGTGGAATGAGCAGTTCTTC. This translates into CASSRTGLWWNEQFF. The chain recombines TRBV11-3 with TRBJ2-1; TRBD1 aligns across 7 bases. The CDR3 is 15 amino acids. Germline V lookup: CDR1 SGHNT, CDR2 YENEEA. V trimming: 5 bases; J trimming: 7 bases; junction bases outside the gene matches: 11.

The rearrangement joins TRBV21-1 to TRBJ1-5. TRBV21-1 is an annotated pseudogene. The CDR3 length is 15 residues. CDR3 coding DNA: TGTGCCAGCAGCAAAAGCCGCAGGGAGCATCAGCCCCAGCATTTT. Translating it yields CASSKSRREHQPQHF.

V is TRBV7-9 and J is TRBJ2-1, with 8 bases identical to TRBD2. The CDR3 has 15 residues. Trimming took 3 bases from V and 7 from J; bases not matched to a gene: 8. The germline V gene has CDR1 SEHNR and CDR2 FQNEAQ (reference sequence). The chain's CDR3 is CASSFLLAEGNEQFF. DNA for the CDR3: TGTGCCAGCAGCTTTCTACTAGCGGAGGGGAATGAGCAGTTCTTC.

Remarks on this clone: The identical CDR3 is also encoded by other nucleotide sequences in the sample. The chain employs TRBV7-3 and TRBJ2-3; unclear D gene. The V gene's germline CDR1 is SGHTA and CDR2 FQGTGA. Between the trimmed V and J ends, which lost 2 bases and 2 bases, there was a span of 8 bases. CDR3 size: 14 residues. The CDR3 DNA sequence: TGTGCCAGCAGCTTAGGTGATCCCACAGATACGCAGTATTTT. Protein sequence: CASSLGDPTDTQYF.

The genes are TRBV4-3 and TRBJ2-2; TRBD2 might be the D (6 bases). Germline CDR1 LGHNA, CDR2 YSLEER. V was cut by 1 base and J by 3 bases, with 9 bases left in between. There are 15 residues in the CDR3. The CDR3 is CASSQAGEDTGELFF. CDR3 nucleotides: TGCGCCAGCAGCCAAGCGGGAGAAGACACCGGGGAGCTGTTTTTT.

This clone was counted a few times. The chain has TRBV6-1 and TRBJ2-3, with D possibly being TRBD2 (6 bases). Looked up from germline, CDR1 is MNHNS and CDR2 is SASEGT. This CDR3 contains 14 residues. Trimming removed 6 bases at V and 3 bases at J, with 13 bases between. CDR3 nucleotide sequence: TGTGCCAGCAGCAAGTTCGGGAGAACAGATACGCAGTATTTT. It yields the protein CASSKFGRTDTQYF.

The J gene is TRBJ1-3, the V gene TRBV5-6, with 7 bases aligning to TRBD1. The CDR3 extends over 14 amino acids. Per germline, CDR1 SGHDT and CDR2 YYEEEE. The trim removed 0 bases at V and 3 bases at J, leaving 0 bases unmatched. This CDR3 reads CASSLGQGGNTIYF. As DNA, the CDR3 is TGTGCCAGCAGCTTGGGACAGGGTGGAAACACCATATATTTT.

The chain carries TRBV28 and TRBJ2-7; weak D call: TRBD2 (7 bases). The CDR3 consists of 14 residues. Germline CDR1 is MDHEN and CDR2 is SYDVKM. Trimming removed 2 bases at V and 5 bases at J, with 13 bases between. The CDR3 DNA is TGTGCCAGCAGTTTAATGGGAGGGGGTAACGAGCAGTACTTC. Protein sequence: CASSLMGGGNEQYF.

This chain links TRBV19 with TRBJ2-2, with a tentative D call TRBD2 (5 bases). Germline values: CDR1 LNHDA, CDR2 SQIVND (reference sequence). The CDR3 totals 16 residues. With 3 bases removed from V and 2 bases from J, the gap between germline ends came to 13 bases. This CDR3 is CASSILWESNTGELFF. The CDR3 DNA follows: TGTGCCAGTAGTATTCTCTGGGAGAGTAACACCGGGGAGCTGTTTTTT.

This chain uses TRBV4-3 with TRBJ1-4; the D gene is possibly TRBD1 (6 bases). The length of the CDR3 is 17 residues. Germline values: CDR1 LGHNA, CDR2 YSLEER. The ends were cut back, 2 bases at V and 7 bases at J, with 20 bases in the middle. CDR3 amino acids: CASSQLTGGAIGEKLFF. The CDR3 DNA sequence: TGCGCCAGCAGCCAACTAACGGGGGGGGCTATTGGTGAAAAACTGTTTTTT.

The V call is TRBV4-2, the J call TRBJ2-7; 7 positions match TRBD1. Germline CDR1 LGHNA, CDR2 YNFKEQ. V dropped 3 bases and J dropped 9; count of bases not matched to a gene: 14. The CDR3 totals 15 residues. The CDR3 here is CASSHLLTGSWGQYF. CDR3 coding DNA: TGTGCCAGCAGCCACCTATTGACAGGGTCTTGGGGGCAGTACTTC.

The genes are TRBV7-9 and TRBJ1-4, with D possibly TRBD1 on 6 matching bases. This CDR3 has 13 residues. V was clipped by 1 base and J by 7 bases, with 7 bases between them. Germline CDR1 is SEHNR and CDR2 is FQNEAQ (reference sequence). The CDR3 DNA is TGTGCCAGCAGCTTAGGAGGGGGTGAAAAACTGTTTTTT. Translation gives CASSLGGGEKLFF. Based on the CDR3 plus reference TRBV7-9 and TRBJ1-4, the full variable domain is DTGVSQNPRHKITKRGQNVTFRCDPISEHNRLYWYRQTLGQGPEFLTYFQNEAQLEKSRLLSDRFSAERPKGSFSTLEIQRTEQGDSAMYLCASSLGGGEKLFFGSGTQLSVL.